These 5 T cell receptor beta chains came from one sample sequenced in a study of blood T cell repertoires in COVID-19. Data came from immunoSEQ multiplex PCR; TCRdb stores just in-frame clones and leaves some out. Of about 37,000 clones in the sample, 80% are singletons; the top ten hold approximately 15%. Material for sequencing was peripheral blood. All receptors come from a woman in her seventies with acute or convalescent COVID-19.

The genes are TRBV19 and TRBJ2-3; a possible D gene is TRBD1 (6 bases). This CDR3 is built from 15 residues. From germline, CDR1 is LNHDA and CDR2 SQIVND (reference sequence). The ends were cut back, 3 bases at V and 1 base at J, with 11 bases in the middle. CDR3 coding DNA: TGTGCCAGTAGTATCACAGGGTACCGCACAGATACGCAGTATTTT. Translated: CASSITGYRTDTQYF.

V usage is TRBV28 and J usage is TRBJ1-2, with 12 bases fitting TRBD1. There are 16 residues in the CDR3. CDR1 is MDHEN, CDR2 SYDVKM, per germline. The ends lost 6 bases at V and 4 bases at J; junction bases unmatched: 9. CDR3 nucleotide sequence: TGTGCCAGCAGACCCCCAGGGACAGGGGGCGGCTATGGCTACACCTTC. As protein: CASRPPGTGGGYGYTF.

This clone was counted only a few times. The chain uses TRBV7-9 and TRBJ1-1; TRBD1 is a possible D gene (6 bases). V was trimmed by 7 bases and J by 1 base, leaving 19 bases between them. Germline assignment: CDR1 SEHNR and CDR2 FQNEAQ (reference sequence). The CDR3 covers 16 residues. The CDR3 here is CASTPPRGGPNTEAFF. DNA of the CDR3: TGTGCCAGCACCCCTCCCCGTGGGGGCCCGAACACTGAAGCTTTCTTT.

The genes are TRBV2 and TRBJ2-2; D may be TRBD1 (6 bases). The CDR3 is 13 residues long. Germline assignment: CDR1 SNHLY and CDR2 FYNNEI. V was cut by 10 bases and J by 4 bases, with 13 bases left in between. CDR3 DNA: TGTGCCAACGCAGGGGTCATCACCGGGGAGCTGTTTTTT. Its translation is CANAGVITGELFF.

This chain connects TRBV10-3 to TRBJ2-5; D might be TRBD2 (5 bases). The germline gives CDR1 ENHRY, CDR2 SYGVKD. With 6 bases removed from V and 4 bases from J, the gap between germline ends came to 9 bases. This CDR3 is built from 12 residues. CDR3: CAISGEAETQYF. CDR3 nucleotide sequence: TGTGCCATCAGCGGGGAAGCAGAGACCCAGTACTTC.